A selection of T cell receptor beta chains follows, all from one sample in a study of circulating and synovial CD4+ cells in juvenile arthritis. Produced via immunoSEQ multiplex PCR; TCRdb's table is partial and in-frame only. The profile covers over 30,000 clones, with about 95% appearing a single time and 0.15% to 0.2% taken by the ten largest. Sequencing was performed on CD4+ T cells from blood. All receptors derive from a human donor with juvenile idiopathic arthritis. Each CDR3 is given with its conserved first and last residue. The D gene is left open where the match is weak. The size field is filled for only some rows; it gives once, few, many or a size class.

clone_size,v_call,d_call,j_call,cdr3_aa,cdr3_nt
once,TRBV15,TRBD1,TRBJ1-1,CATSRGGTGRLMNTEAFF,TGTGCCACCAGCAGAGGGGGGACAGGGCGACTAATGAACACTGAAGCTTTCTTT
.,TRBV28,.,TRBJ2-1,CASGPYNEQFF,TGTGCCAGCGGGCCTTACAATGAGCAGTTCTTC
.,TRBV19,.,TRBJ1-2,CASTQLGHREYGYTF,TGTGCCAGTACGCAACTGGGACACCGGGAATATGGCTACACCTTC
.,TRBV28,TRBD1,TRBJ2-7,CASRPGQGLSYEQYF,TGTGCCAGCAGACCCGGACAGGGCCTCTCCTACGAGCAGTACTTC
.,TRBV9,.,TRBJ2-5,CASSPRTFTQETQYF,TGTGCCAGCAGCCCTAGGACTTTTACGCAAGAGACCCAGTACTTC
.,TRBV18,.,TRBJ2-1,CASSPPGRGTYNEQFF,TGTGCCAGCTCACCACCCGGTAGGGGCACCTACAATGAGCAGTTCTTC
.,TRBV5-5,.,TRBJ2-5,CASSWGLDGQTQYF,TGTGCCAGCAGCTGGGGACTGGACGGCCAGACCCAGTACTTC
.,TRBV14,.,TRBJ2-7,CASSQPLTGTNYEQYF,TGTGCCAGCAGCCAACCTCTCACAGGGACTAACTACGAGCAGTACTTC
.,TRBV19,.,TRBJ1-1,CASSIGVPGEAFF,TGTGCCAGTAGTATCGGAGTCCCCGGTGAAGCTTTCTTT
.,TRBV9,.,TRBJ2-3,CASSRRPYFRQELTDTQYF,TGTGCCAGCAGCAGACGCCCCTATTTCAGACAGGAACTCACAGATACGCAGTATTTT
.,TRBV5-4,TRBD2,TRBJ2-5,CASSLGLAGTETQYF,TGTGCCAGCAGCTTGGGACTAGCGGGAACAGAGACCCAGTACTTC
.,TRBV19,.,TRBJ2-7,CASSIYGEQYF,TGTGCCAGTAGTATATACGGTGAGCAGTACTTC
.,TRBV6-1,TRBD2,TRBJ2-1,CASSLAGLYNEQFF,TGTGCCAGCAGCTTAGCGGGCCTGTACAATGAGCAGTTCTTC
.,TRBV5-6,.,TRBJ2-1,CASSTGLGGEQFF,TGTGCCAGCAGCACAGGACTAGGGGGTGAGCAGTTCTTC
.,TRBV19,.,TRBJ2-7,CASSPNPAGLSYEQYF,TGTGCCAGTAGCCCAAATCCAGCAGGGCTCTCCTACGAGCAGTACTTC
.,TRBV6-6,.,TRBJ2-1,CASSKDRRGEQFF,TGTGCCAGCAGTAAGGACAGAAGGGGAGAGCAGTTCTTC
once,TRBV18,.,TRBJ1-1,CASSQQPIAGWASGTEAFF,TGTGCCAGCTCACAACAACCCATCGCTGGATGGGCCTCGGGGACTGAAGCTTTCTTT
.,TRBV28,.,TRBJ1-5,CASSTLLNRGGGGGPQHF,TGTGCCAGCAGTACCCTGCTGAATCGGGGTGGGGGCGGAGGGCCCCAGCATTTT
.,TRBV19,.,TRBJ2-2,CASSKAHGQGSGELFF,TGTGCCAGTAGTAAGGCCCATGGGCAGGGGAGCGGGGAGCTGTTTTTT
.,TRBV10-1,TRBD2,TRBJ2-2,CASSATSADTGELFF,TGCGCCAGCAGCGCGACTAGCGCCGACACCGGGGAGCTGTTTTTT
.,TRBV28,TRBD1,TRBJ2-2,CASSSGGGTGELFF,TGTGCCAGCAGTTCAGGGGGCGGCACCGGGGAGCTGTTTTTT
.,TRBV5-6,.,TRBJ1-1,CASSDRGFMNTEAFF,TGTGCCAGCAGCGACCGGGGATTTATGAACACTGAAGCTTTCTTT
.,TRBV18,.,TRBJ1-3,CASSPPARVPISRNTIYF,TGTGCCAGCTCACCACCTGCGAGGGTTCCTATTTCTCGAAACACCATATATTTT
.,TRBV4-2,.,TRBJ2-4,CASSQDDAVGIQYF,TGTGCCAGCAGCCAAGATGACGCGGTGGGCATTCAGTACTTC
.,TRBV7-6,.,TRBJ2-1,CASSPRGGVYNEQFF,TGTGCCAGCAGCCCTCGGGGTGGGGTCTACAATGAGCAGTTCTTC
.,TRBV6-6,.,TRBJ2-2,CASRFGGRNTGELFF,TGTGCCAGCAGGTTTGGGGGGAGGAACACCGGGGAGCTGTTTTTT
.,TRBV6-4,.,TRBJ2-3,CASRREGGLTDTQYF,TGTGCCAGCAGACGAGAGGGGGGGTTGACAGATACGCAGTATTTT
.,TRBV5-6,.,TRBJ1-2,CASSLTGIYGYTF,TGTGCCAGCAGCTTAACCGGGATTTATGGCTACACCTTC
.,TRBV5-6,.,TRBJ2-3,CASRLLVGHTDTQYF,TGTGCCAGCAGGTTGCTTGTGGGGCACACAGATACGCAGTATTTT